This T cell receptor (beta chain) is drawn from a study of cytomegalovirus exposure and HLA in healthy donors (dated by TCRdb to about 2017). In the study overall: An earlier analysis of several hundred of the donors reported about 280 Gb of sequence data and 117 million unique TCR beta sequences obtained from about 200 million T cells. Because of strong linkage in the cohort, five DR-DQ haplotypes were treated as single units for association and clustering. An early release covering 550 to 700 HLA-typed donors comprised approximately 300 gigabases of sequencing data and 85 million or so unique TCR sequences. The study was designed to test whether signatures of past pathogen exposure could be identified by cataloging public T cell receptors. High-throughput TCR immunosequencing, statistical association of individual TCRs with disease status, and machine learning were combined to predict cytomegalovirus infection status. The genetic ancestry cluster associated with self-reported Caucasian donors included approximately 85% of the roughly 380 genotyped donors. In addition to the first cohort of roughly 700 subjects, a separate validation cohort of around 110 different subjects was used. The later analysis used no new phenotypic data to find candidate immune exposures, relying instead on TCR beta sequences and their occurrence across donors. Every discovery cohort repertoire had been produced on one sequencing platform. A later genetic analysis used genome-wide SNP genotypes for about 65% of the 666 donors, treating that subset as a discovery cohort. On average, roughly 200,000 unique TCR beta nucleotide sequences were sequenced per donor among 398 genotyped donors of the cohort, with around 19% of those sequences being non-productive. Typing coverage varied by locus: roughly 620-640 donors for A, B, C, DRB1 and DQB1; under 550 for DQA1; some 610 for DPA1; some 470 for DPB1. Donor age, sex, ethnicity and CMV serostatus were compiled alongside the repertoire data. To study patterns of TCR occurrence, a later analysis re-analyzed previously published TCR beta repertoires from 700 or so donors and added high-resolution HLA genotyping. Both class I and class II loci were covered by HLA typing, at four-digit resolution. An earlier analysis of approximately 500 of the donors applied high-throughput TCR beta sequencing to assess whether each TCR beta V gene segment acted as functional or pseudogenic. The study profiled the T cell repertoires of 666 subjects by immunosequencing and related them to cytomegalovirus serostatus. The paper's findings and limits, for the study overall: The 87-base-pair reads could not distinguish some IMGT-functional V segments, including TRBV6-2 and TRBV6-3, so those segments were excluded. At a false discovery rate of 0.05, a later analysis linked fewer than 20,000 TCR beta sequences to specific HLA alleles. Correlated functional status among segregating V segments might reflect linkage disequilibrium, but an unknown experimental factor could not be ruled out. Cytomegalovirus status was reported to be diagnosed by the classifier with high specificity and sensitivity in both the original and validation cohorts. Assigning TCR associations to individual alleles was difficult when HLA alleles, especially DR and DQ, strongly co-occurred. A few of the identified cytomegalovirus-associated TCR beta chains were confirmed in vitro to be specific for cytomegalovirus antigens. In this cohort, only TCR beta chains were sequenced, and detectable features were limited by the absence of alpha or paired-chain data. In a later analysis, the rate of TCR association differed among HLA loci, with DRB1 alleles having the most associated TCRs and HLA-C alleles having the fewest. It was suggested by the authors that the approach could potentially be generalized to other disease states and immunological phenotypes. Across donors, most TCR sequences were observed very rarely, whereas some public TCRs were present in many individuals. Immune exposure information for the cohort was limited to CMV serostatus. Seventeen rarely observed V segments, including chromosome 9 orphons, were excluded from the earlier analysis of approximately 500 of the donors because counts were too low. In a later analysis, HLA-associated TCR beta chains showed more clonal expansion and lower generation probabilities than non-associated chains that were equally common. The study listed 150 to 200 TCR beta chains as associated with cytomegalovirus. Presence/absence analyses assumed roughly uniform sequencing depth across donors, an assumption that may not hold. An earlier analysis of 587 of the donors showed that most TCR beta V segments appeared in productive rearrangements either about 87% or about 30% of the time, which broadly matched IMGT annotations. The sequencing pipeline was judged likely to have produced a cluster of highly shared sequence variants as a technical artifact. A further reported finding was that TCR beta sequences accurately predicted the HLA-A and HLA-B alleles for most subjects in the first cohort. In a later analysis, several top co-occurrence clusters were reported to appear linked to parvovirus B19, influenza, CMV and Epstein-Barr virus. A later genetic analysis associated a missense DCLRE1C variant with V-gene and J-gene trimming of TCR beta chains, and an independent cohort replicated the association. In a later genetic analysis, fewer N-insertions in productive TCRs were reported among donors in an Asian-associated ancestry cluster than the roughly 640-donor mean. A later analysis found that most CMV-associated TCR beta chains appeared HLA-restricted, with HLA associations seemingly driven largely by CMV exposure. Because some donors lacked HLA typing at each locus, the association tests relied only on the typed subset.

The germline V gene (reference sequence) specifies SEHNR as CDR1 and FQNEAQ as CDR2. The CDR3 runs 14 residues from the cysteine to the phenylalanine. Only the CDR3 region is kept as DNA, spanning 42 bases read in frame from base 1. V and J are trimmed by 4 bases and 4 bases, and the gene matches miss 3 bases of the junction. The library was prepared using the immunoSEQ multiplex PCR assay. For the multiplex PCR, a mixture combining 60 forward primers for TCR Vbeta segments and 13 reverse primers for TCR Jbeta segments was used. The CDR3 region of rearranged TCR beta genes was amplified from genomic DNA by a multiplex PCR assay. On the Illumina HiSeq System, the amplified TCR beta libraries were sequenced as 87-base-pair reads. Regarding the original processing steps: In a later analysis, some 80 million unique TCR beta chains were counted across the 650 to 700 repertoires, and approximately 11 million of these chains were shared by at least two donors. Raw reads were error-corrected and collapsed into unique sequences with a nearest-neighbor algorithm that merged closely related sequences to remove PCR and sequencing errors. V, D and J gene segments were assigned by aligning CDR3 sequences to IMGT reference sequences. For a sequence to be retained, a match of at least six nucleotides was required to both a V gene segment and a J gene segment. Rearrangements were classified as productive when the CDR3 lacked stop codons and remained in frame with V and J, and all other rearrangements were classified as non-productive. Following IMGT convention, CDR3 was defined as the stretch from the second conserved V-encoded cysteine up to the conserved J-encoded phenylalanine. The earlier analysis of more than 450 of the donors excluded sequences that lacked an unambiguous match to a single V gene segment. An earlier analysis of a few hundred of the donors called V segments functional above 56.7% productive rearrangements and segregating when the between-donor standard deviation exceeded 5%. A statistical classification framework was developed to diagnose cytomegalovirus status using the catalog of TCR beta chain sequences. A later analysis assigned V and J genes by comparing TCR nucleotide sequences with IMGT/GENE-DB human TR gene sequences. The TCRdist pipeline was used in a later analysis to assign CDR3 sequences and most-parsimonious VDJ recombination scenarios. In a later analysis, each TCR beta chain was defined by its CDR3 amino acid sequence together with its V-gene family, and reads lacking a unique V-gene family were excluded. In a later analysis, 450 to 600 highly shared, low-generation-probability nucleotide sequences were removed to address suspected cross-contamination and a sequencing artifact. In a later analysis, a clonal expansion index was calculated for each public chain from normalized within-repertoire ranks of inferred template counts. Generation probabilities in a later analysis came from a VDJ recombination model fitted to out-of-frame rearrangements, and those results were checked against IGoR. In a later analysis, TCR-TCR, TCR-HLA and TCR-CMV co-occurrence was scored with hypergeometric tests, and a repertoire-size bias correction was applied to TCR pairs. A later analysis estimated false discovery rates by permuting HLA or CMV assignments 20 times. In a later analysis, co-occurring TCRs were grouped with DBSCAN, and TCRdist sequence similarity was added when clustering was performed within HLA-allele-positive subsets. Co-occurrence clustering excluded repertoires with fewer than 30,000 or more than 120,000 public chains, plus five with anomalous nucleotide sharing. TCRdb limited this immuneACCESS table to in-frame rearrangements with V and J called. A share of clones is missing; checked studies link under half to unresolved V genes, and the rest is unexplained. From that table come the V and J calls and clone size; the DNA was used to work out D and trimming. The sample yields about 200,000 clones; about four fifths were counted once. 3.4% of the sample rests with the top ten.

About this clone itself: The antigen it binds to is not known. No base-level quality is on record; no much larger clone is a single base apart.

The cohort comprised around 700 healthy bone marrow donors. At the time of sampling, every cohort member was nominally healthy, though immune exposures that went unrecorded were likely present. The donor was CMV seropositive and was included in the group of some 290 seropositive cohort members. Each donor provided a peripheral blood sample, and peripheral blood mononuclear cells were used for TCR beta sequencing. The Qiagen DNeasy Blood Extraction Kit was used to extract genomic DNA from the blood cell samples. The TCR originated in a man aged 35 to 55 in good health and CMV-seropositive. Sequences were obtained from PBMCs. The chain links TRBV7-9 with TRBJ1-4; 7 bases in the junction line up with TRBD1. In nucleotide form, the sequence is TGTGCCAGCAGCTGGGACAGAGATAATGAAAAACTGTTTTTT. It encodes CASSWDRDNEKLFF.